The rows below give T cell receptor beta chains drawn from one sample of a study of blood T cells in healthy people across ages. Via MiXCR, TCRdb re-called the 5' RACE reads, giving one row per CDR3 protein. This table holds more than 650,000 distinct CDR3 sequences, over 20% found once. The sequenced sample was blood. These receptors came from a man aged 70-80 years in good health. Each CDR3 is given with its conserved first and last residue. A D gene is named only where the DNA matches it firmly. Not every row has a clone size; where given, it reads once, few, many or a size class.

clone_size: few
v_call: TRBV7-8
d_call: -
j_call: TRBJ2-6
cdr3_nt: TGTGCCAGCAGCTTAATCAGGGCGACTGGGGCCAACGTCCTGACTTTC
cdr3_aa: CASSLIRATGANVLTF

clone_size: -
v_call: TRBV6-5
d_call: -
j_call: TRBJ1-1
cdr3_nt: TGTGCCAGCAGGCGGGACTCCCGTACCACTGAAGCTTTCTTT
cdr3_aa: CASRRDSRTTEAFF

clone_size: -
v_call: TRBV5-1
d_call: -
j_call: TRBJ2-5
cdr3_nt: TGCGCCAGCAGTGGGCCGAACAGCGGCCAAGAGACCCAGTACTTC
cdr3_aa: CASSGPNSGQETQYF

clone_size: -
v_call: TRBV5-1
d_call: TRBD2
j_call: TRBJ2-1
cdr3_nt: TGCGCCAGCAGCCGGACTAGCGGGAGTTCTGGTCGCAATGAGCAGTTCTTC
cdr3_aa: CASSRTSGSSGRNEQFF

clone_size: few
v_call: TRBV20-1
d_call: -
j_call: TRBJ1-2
cdr3_nt: TGCAGTGCCGGACGACAGTCATATGGCTACACCTTC
cdr3_aa: CSAGRQSYGYTF

clone_size: few
v_call: TRBV7-9
d_call: TRBD2
j_call: TRBJ2-1
cdr3_nt: TGTGCCAGCAGACGGACTAGCGGGGACTCCTACAATGAGCAGTTCTTC
cdr3_aa: CASRRTSGDSYNEQFF

clone_size: few
v_call: TRBV7-2
d_call: -
j_call: TRBJ2-7
cdr3_nt: TGTGCCAGCAGCTTAGCTCCCCCCAACTACGAGCAGTACTTC
cdr3_aa: CASSLAPPNYEQYF

clone_size: -
v_call: TRBV20-1
d_call: TRBD2
j_call: TRBJ2-3
cdr3_nt: TGCAGTGCAAGTAGCGGGGGTGGATCCACAGATACGCAGTATTTT
cdr3_aa: CSASSGGGSTDTQYF

clone_size: -
v_call: TRBV5-5
d_call: -
j_call: TRBJ1-4
cdr3_nt: TGTGCCAGCAGCCACGCCGAAATACTGTTTTTT
cdr3_aa: CASSHAEILFF

clone_size: -
v_call: TRBV29-1
d_call: TRBD2
j_call: TRBJ2-2
cdr3_nt: TGCAGCGTTGGACTAGCGGGAGTCGGGGAGCTGTTTTTT
cdr3_aa: CSVGLAGVGELFF

clone_size: few
v_call: TRBV29-1
d_call: -
j_call: TRBJ1-2
cdr3_nt: TGCAGCGTTGAAGATGCGGGTTTACGTATCTTCAACACCTTC
cdr3_aa: CSVEDAGLRIFNTF

clone_size: -
v_call: TRBV19
d_call: TRBD2
j_call: TRBJ2-3
cdr3_nt: TGTGCCAGTAGTATAGATCGGGCAGGACCGGGACTAGCGGGAGGAACAGATACGCAGTATTTT
cdr3_aa: CASSIDRAGPGLAGGTDTQYF

clone_size: -
v_call: TRBV7-9
d_call: TRBD1
j_call: TRBJ2-7
cdr3_nt: TGTGCCAGCAGCTCCGACAGGGGACCGGCCTACGAGCAGTACTTC
cdr3_aa: CASSSDRGPAYEQYF

clone_size: few
v_call: TRBV24-1
d_call: -
j_call: TRBJ2-5
cdr3_nt: TGTGCCACCAGTGATCGCCGACCTTCCCACAATGAGCGGTTCTTC
cdr3_aa: CATSDRRPSHNERFF

clone_size: many
v_call: TRBV29-1
d_call: -
j_call: TRBJ2-5
cdr3_nt: TGCAGCGTTCCCACCTCGGGTGAGACCCAGTACTTC
cdr3_aa: CSVPTSGETQYF

clone_size: -
v_call: TRBV10-3
d_call: -
j_call: TRBJ2-1
cdr3_nt: TGTGCCATCGGTGACCCGGGAAGCCCCTACAATGAGCAGTTCTTC
cdr3_aa: CAIGDPGSPYNEQFF

clone_size: -
v_call: TRBV7-1
d_call: TRBD2
j_call: TRBJ2-5
cdr3_nt: TGTGCCAGCAGCTCTGTAGCGGGATTCTCCCAAGAGACCCAGTACTTC
cdr3_aa: CASSSVAGFSQETQYF

clone_size: -
v_call: TRBV6-2/TRBV6-3
d_call: -
j_call: TRBJ2-1
cdr3_nt: TGTGCCAGCAGGCGCGGGACAGCTAACTATGAGCAGTTCTTC
cdr3_aa: CASRRGTANYEQFF

clone_size: few
v_call: TRBV7-9
d_call: TRBD2
j_call: TRBJ2-1
cdr3_nt: TGTGCCAGCAGCGTTAGCGGGAGGGGGCCTCTAAACAATGAGCAGTTCTTC
cdr3_aa: CASSVSGRGPLNNEQFF

clone_size: few
v_call: TRBV6-5
d_call: -
j_call: TRBJ2-5
cdr3_nt: TGTGCCAGCAGTTACTCTCTCACCCGCATAGATCTGGGAGAGACCCAGTACTTC
cdr3_aa: CASSYSLTRIDLGETQYF

clone_size: few
v_call: TRBV18
d_call: -
j_call: TRBJ2-4
cdr3_nt: TGTGCCAGCTCACCCACGGGGGTAGCCAAAAACATTCAGTACTTC
cdr3_aa: CASSPTGVAKNIQYF

clone_size: -
v_call: TRBV5-1
d_call: -
j_call: TRBJ1-4
cdr3_nt: TGCGCCAGCAGCTTGGCCGGGCAGATGTCTAATGAAAAACTGTTTTTT
cdr3_aa: CASSLAGQMSNEKLFF

clone_size: -
v_call: TRBV12-3/TRBV12-4
d_call: TRBD2
j_call: TRBJ2-1
cdr3_nt: TGTGCCAGCAGTTTAGCGAAAGGTAGCGGGGCCTCCAGCTCCTACAATGAGCAGTTCTTC
cdr3_aa: CASSLAKGSGASSSYNEQFF

clone_size: -
v_call: TRBV12-3/TRBV12-4
d_call: -
j_call: TRBJ2-5
cdr3_nt: TGTGCCAGCAGACCTAGCGTTGCCGAGACCCAGTACTTC
cdr3_aa: CASRPSVAETQYF

clone_size: -
v_call: TRBV14
d_call: TRBD1
j_call: TRBJ1-4
cdr3_nt: TGTGCCAGCAGCCAGTACCGGGACAGTAATGAAAAACTGTTTTTT
cdr3_aa: CASSQYRDSNEKLFF